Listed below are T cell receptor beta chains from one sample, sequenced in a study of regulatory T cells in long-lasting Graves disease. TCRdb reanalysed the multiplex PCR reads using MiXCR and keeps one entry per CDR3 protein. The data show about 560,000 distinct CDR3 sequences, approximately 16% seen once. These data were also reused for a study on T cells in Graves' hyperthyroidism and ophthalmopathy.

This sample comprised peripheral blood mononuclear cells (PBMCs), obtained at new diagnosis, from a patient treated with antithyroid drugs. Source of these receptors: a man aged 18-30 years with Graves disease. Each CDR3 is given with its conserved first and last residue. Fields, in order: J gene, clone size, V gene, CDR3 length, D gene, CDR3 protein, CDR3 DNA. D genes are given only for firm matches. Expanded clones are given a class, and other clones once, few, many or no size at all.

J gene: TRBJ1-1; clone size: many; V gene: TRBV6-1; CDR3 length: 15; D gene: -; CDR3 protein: CASTHGGRLNTEAFF; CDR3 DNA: TGTGCCAGCACCCACGGTGGCAGACTGAACACTGAAGCTTTCTTT
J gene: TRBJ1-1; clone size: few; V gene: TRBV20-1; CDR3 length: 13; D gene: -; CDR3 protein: CSARGGRGTEAFF; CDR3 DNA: TGCAGTGCTAGAGGGGGCAGGGGCACTGAAGCTTTCTTT
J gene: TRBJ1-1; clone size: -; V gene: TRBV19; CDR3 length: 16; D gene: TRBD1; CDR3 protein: CASSIVRQGLNTEAFF; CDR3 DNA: TGTGCCAGTAGTATAGTACGACAGGGCTTGAACACTGAAGCTTTCTTT
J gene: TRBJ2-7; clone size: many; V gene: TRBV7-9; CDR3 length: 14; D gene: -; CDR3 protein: CASSPPVTRYEQYF; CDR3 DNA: TGTGCCAGCAGCCCGCCTGTGACACGCTACGAGCAGTACTTC
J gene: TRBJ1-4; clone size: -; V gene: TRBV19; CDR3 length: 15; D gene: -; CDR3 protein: CASSIEGQRTEKLFF; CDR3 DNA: TGTGCCAGTAGTATCGAAGGACAGCGAACTGAAAAACTGTTTTTT
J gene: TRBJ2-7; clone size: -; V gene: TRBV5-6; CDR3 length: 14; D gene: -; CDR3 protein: CASSAQGSGYEQYF; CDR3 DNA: TGTGCCAGCAGTGCTCAGGGATCAGGCTACGAGCAGTACTTC
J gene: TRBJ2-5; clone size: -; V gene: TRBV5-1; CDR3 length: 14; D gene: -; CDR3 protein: CASSLGRTLETQYF; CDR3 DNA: TGCGCCAGCAGCTTGGGGCGGACGTTAGAGACCCAGTACTTC
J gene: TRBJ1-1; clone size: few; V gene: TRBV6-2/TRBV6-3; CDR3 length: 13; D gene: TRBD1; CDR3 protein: CASTDRANTEAFF; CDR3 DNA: TGTGCCAGCACGGACAGGGCGAACACTGAAGCTTTCTTT
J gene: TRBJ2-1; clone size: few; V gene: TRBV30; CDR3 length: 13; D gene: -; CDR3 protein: CAWSELAYNEQFF; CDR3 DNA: TGTGCCTGGAGTGAACTGGCCTACAATGAGCAGTTCTTC
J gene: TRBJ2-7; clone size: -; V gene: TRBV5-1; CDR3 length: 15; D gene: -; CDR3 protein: CASSPRGAGSYEQYF; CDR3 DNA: TGCGCCAGCAGCCCCCGAGGGGCGGGGTCCTACGAGCAGTACTTC
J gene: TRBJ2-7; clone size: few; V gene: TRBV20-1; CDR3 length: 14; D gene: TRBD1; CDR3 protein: CSAGSGTGPYEQYF; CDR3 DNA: TGCAGTGCCGGATCCGGGACAGGGCCCTACGAGCAGTACTTC
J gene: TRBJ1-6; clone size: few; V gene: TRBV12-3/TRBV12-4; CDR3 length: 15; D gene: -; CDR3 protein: CASSFTDTYNSPLHF; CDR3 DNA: TGTGCCAGCAGTTTTACGGATACCTATAATTCACCCCTCCACTTT
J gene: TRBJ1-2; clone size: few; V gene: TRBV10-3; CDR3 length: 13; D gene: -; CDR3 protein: CAISEQEDYGYTF; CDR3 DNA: TGTGCCATCAGTGAGCAGGAAGACTATGGCTACACCTTC
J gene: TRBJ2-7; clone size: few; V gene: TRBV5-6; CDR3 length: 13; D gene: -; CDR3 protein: CASSTDVHHEQYF; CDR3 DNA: TGTGCCAGCAGCACGGACGTTCACCACGAGCAGTACTTC
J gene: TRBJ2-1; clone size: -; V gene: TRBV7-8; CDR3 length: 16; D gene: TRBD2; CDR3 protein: CASSPMTSGRRNEQFF; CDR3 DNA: TGTGCCAGCAGCCCGATGACTAGCGGGAGGCGGAATGAGCAGTTCTTC
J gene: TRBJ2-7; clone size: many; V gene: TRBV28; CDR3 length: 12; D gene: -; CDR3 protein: CASRGHSYEQYF; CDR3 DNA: TGTGCCAGCCGTGGTCACTCCTACGAGCAGTACTTC
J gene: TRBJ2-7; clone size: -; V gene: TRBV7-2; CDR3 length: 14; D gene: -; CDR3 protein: CASSLGMSSYEQYF; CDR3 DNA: TGTGCCAGCAGCTTGGGTATGAGCTCCTACGAGCAGTACTTC
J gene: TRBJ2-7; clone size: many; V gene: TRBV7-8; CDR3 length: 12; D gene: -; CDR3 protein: CASSPVEDEQYF; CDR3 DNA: TGTGCCAGCAGCCCGGTCGAGGACGAGCAGTACTTC
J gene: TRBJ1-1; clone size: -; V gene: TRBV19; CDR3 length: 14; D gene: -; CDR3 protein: CASSLVSQAAEAFF; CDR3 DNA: TGTGCCAGTAGCCTTGTTTCCCAAGCAGCTGAAGCTTTCTTT
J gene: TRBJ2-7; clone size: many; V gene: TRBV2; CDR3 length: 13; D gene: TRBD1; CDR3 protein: CASSTGESAEQYF; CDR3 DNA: TGTGCCAGCAGCACAGGGGAGTCCGCCGAGCAGTACTTC
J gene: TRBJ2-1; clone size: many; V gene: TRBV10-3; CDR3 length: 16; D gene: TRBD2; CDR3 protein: CAISERASGRSNEQFF; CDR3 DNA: TGTGCCATCAGTGAGAGGGCTAGCGGGAGGTCCAATGAGCAGTTCTTC
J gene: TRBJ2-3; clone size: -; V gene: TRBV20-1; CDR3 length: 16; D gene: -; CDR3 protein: CSARDFGRTSTDTQYF; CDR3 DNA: TGCAGTGCTAGAGACTTCGGACGAACTAGCACAGATACGCAGTATTTT
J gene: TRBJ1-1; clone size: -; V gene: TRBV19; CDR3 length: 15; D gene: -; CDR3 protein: CASSTEQETNTEAFF; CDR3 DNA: TGTGCCAGTAGTACCGAACAGGAGACGAACACTGAAGCTTTCTTT
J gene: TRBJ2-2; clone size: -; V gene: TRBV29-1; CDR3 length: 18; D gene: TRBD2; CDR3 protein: CSAGATLAGGPGTGELFF; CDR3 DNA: TGCAGCGCCGGAGCGACTCTAGCGGGAGGGCCGGGCACCGGGGAGCTGTTTTTT
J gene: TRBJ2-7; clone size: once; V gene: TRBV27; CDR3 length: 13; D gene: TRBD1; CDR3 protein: CASGWDRSYEQYF; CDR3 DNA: TGTGCCAGCGGTTGGGACAGGTCCTACGAGCAGTACTTC
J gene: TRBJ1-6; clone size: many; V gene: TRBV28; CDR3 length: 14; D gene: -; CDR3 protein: CASSRPQDRSPLHF; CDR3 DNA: TGTGCCAGCAGTCGTCCCCAGGATAGATCACCCCTCCACTTT
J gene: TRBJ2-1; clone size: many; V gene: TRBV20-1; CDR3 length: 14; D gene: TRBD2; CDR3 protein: CSAVAGTSFYEQFF; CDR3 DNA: TGCAGTGCGGTCGCCGGGACTAGCTTTTATGAGCAGTTCTTC
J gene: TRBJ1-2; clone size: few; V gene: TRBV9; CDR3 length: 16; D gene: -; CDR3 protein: CASSLGVLVSNDGYTF; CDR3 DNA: TGTGCCAGCAGTCTAGGGGTCCTGGTATCCAACGATGGCTACACCTTC
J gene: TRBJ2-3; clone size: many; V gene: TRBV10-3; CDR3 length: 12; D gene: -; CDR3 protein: CAISESRDTQYF; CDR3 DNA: TGTGCCATCAGTGAGTCGCGGGATACGCAGTATTTT
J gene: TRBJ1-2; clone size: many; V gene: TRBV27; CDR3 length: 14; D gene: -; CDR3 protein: CASSLSGTLYGYTF; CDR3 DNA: TGTGCCAGCAGTTTATCAGGGACACTCTATGGCTACACCTTC
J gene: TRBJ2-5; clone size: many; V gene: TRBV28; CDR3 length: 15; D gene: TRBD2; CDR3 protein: CASSQYLAGQETQYF; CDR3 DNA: TGTGCCAGCAGTCAATACCTAGCGGGACAAGAGACCCAGTACTTC
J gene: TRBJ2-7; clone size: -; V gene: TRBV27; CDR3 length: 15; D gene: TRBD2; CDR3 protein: CASSPSGSDSYEQYF; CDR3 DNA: TGTGCCAGTTCCCCTAGCGGGAGTGATTCCTACGAGCAGTACTTC
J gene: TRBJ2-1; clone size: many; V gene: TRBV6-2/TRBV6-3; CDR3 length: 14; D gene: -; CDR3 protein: CASSLERVYNEQFF; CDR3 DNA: TGTGCCAGCAGTTTAGAGAGGGTTTACAATGAGCAGTTCTTC
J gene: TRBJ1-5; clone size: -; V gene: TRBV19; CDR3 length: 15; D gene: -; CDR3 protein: CASSRTANSNQPQHF; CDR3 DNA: TGTGCCAGTAGTCGGACAGCGAATAGCAATCAGCCCCAGCATTTT
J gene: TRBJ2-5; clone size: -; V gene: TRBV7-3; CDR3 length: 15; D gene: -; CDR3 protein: CASSLGVAGRATQYF; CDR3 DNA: TGTGCCAGCAGCTTAGGAGTTGCAGGCCGGGCGACCCAGTACTTC
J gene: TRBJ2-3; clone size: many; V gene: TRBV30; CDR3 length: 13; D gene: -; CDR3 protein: CAWERGEGDTQYF; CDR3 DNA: TGTGCCTGGGAAAGAGGAGAAGGAGATACGCAGTATTTT
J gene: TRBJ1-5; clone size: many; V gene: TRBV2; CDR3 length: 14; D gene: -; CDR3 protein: CASSGGRRRRPQHF; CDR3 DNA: TGTGCCAGCAGTGGTGGCAGACGCCGCCGACCCCAGCATTTT
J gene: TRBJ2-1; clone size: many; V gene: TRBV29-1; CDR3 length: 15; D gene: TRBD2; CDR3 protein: CSVEGSSGADNEQFF; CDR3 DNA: TGCAGCGTTGAAGGTTCTAGCGGGGCCGACAATGAGCAGTTCTTC
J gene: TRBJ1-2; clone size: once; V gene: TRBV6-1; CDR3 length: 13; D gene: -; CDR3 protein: CASSEQPPAGYTF; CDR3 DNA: TGTGCCAGCAGCGAACAGCCGCCTGCTGGCTACACCTTC
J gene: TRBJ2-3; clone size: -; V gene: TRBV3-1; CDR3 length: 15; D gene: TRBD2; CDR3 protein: CASTPTSASTDTQYF; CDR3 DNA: TGTGCCAGCACCCCCACTAGCGCGAGCACAGATACGCAGTATTTT
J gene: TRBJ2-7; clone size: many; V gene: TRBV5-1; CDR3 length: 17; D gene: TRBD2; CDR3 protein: CASSSRLADHLGYEQYF; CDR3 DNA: TGCGCCAGCAGCTCCAGACTAGCGGACCACCTAGGCTACGAGCAGTACTTC
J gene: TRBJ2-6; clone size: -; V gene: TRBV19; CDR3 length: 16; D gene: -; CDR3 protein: CASNRDVSFGANVLTF; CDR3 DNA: TGTGCCAGTAACCGGGACGTAAGCTTTGGGGCCAACGTCCTGACTTTC
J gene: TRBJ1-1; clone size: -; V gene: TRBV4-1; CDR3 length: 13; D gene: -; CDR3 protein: CASSPNAAREAFF; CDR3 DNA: TGCGCCAGCAGCCCCAATGCAGCCCGCGAAGCTTTCTTT
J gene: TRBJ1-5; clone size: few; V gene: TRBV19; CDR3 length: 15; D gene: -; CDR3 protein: CASSIGGGIGQPQHF; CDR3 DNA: TGTGCCAGTAGTATTGGGGGGGGCATCGGACAGCCCCAGCATTTT
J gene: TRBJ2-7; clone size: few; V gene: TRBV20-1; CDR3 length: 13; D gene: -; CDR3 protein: CSARATQGNEQYF; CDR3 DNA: TGCAGTGCTAGAGCAACCCAAGGGAACGAGCAGTACTTC
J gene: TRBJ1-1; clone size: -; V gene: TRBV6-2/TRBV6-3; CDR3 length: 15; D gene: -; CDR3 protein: CASSYSRSMNTEAFF; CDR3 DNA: TGTGCCAGCAGTTACTCAAGGTCCATGAACACTGAAGCTTTCTTT
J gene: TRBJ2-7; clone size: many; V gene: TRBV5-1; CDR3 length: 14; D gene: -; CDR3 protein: CASASAGSSYEQYF; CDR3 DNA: TGCGCCAGCGCCTCGGCAGGGAGCTCCTACGAGCAGTACTTC
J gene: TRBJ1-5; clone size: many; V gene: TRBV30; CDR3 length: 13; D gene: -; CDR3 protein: CAWARDSNQPQHF; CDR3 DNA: TGTGCCTGGGCCAGGGATAGCAATCAGCCCCAGCATTTT
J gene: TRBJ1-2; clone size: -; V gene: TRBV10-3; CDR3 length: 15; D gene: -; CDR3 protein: CASIQDTQKNYGYTF; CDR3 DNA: TGTGCCAGTATTCAGGACACCCAAAAGAACTATGGCTACACCTTC
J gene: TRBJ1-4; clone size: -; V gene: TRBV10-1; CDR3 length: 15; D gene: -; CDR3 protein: CASSESPGRGGKLFF; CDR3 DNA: TGCGCCAGCAGTGAGTCTCCCGGACGCGGGGGAAAACTGTTTTTT
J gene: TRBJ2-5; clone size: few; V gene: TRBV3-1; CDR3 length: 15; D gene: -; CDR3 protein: CASSQASYSRETQYF; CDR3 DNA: TGTGCCAGCAGCCAAGCAAGCTACTCTAGAGAGACCCAGTACTTC
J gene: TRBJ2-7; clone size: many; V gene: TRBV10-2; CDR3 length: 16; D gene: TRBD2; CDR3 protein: CASRPPVSGRAYEQYF; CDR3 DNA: TGCGCCAGCAGGCCCCCCGTTAGCGGGAGGGCCTACGAGCAGTACTTC
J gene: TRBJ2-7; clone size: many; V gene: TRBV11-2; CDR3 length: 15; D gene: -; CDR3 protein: CASSLDQASAYEQYF; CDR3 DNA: TGTGCCAGCAGCTTAGATCAAGCCTCGGCCTACGAGCAGTACTTC
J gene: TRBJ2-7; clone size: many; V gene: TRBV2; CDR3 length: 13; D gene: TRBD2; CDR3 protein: CASDAAGGGEQYF; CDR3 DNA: TGTGCCAGCGATGCCGCGGGAGGGGGCGAGCAGTACTTC
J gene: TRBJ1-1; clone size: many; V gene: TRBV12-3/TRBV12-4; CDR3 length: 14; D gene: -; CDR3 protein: CASSPESWGTEAFF; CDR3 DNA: TGTGCCAGCAGCCCGGAGTCGTGGGGCACTGAAGCTTTCTTT
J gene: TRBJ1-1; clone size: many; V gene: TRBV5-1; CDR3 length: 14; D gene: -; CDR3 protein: CASSLVSGNTEAFF; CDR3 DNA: TGTGCCAGCAGCTTAGTGTCGGGTAACACTGAAGCTTTCTTT
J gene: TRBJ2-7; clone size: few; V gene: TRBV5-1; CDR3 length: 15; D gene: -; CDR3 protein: CASSLPYRGYHEQYF; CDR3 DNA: TGCGCCAGCAGCTTGCCGTACCGGGGGTACCACGAGCAGTACTTC
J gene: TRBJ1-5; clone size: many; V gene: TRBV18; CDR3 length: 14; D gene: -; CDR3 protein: CASSPRQSNQPQHF; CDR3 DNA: TGTGCCAGCTCACCACGACAGAGCAATCAGCCCCAGCATTTT
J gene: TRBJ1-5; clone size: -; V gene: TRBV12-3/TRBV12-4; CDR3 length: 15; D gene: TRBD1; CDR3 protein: CASSRRDSPNQPQHF; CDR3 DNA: TGTGCCAGCAGCCGAAGGGACAGTCCCAATCAGCCCCAGCATTTT
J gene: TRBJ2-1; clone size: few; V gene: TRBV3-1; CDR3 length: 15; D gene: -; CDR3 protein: CASSRGLWGPPEQFF; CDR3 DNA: TGTGCCAGCAGCCGGGGGCTTTGGGGGCCCCCTGAGCAGTTCTTC